The 13 T cell receptor beta chains presented below share a single source sample, sequenced in a study of CD8 T cells in ankylosing spondylitis. The study, taken as a whole, reports: What seemed typical of ankylosing spondylitis blood was a TCR beta motif built from several highly homologous variants.

TCRdb re-analysed the 5' RACE reads in MiXCR, keeping a single row per CDR3 protein. The table lists more than 600,000 distinct CDR3 sequences, around 19% of them singletons, with about 19% in the top ten. The antigens of these receptors remain unknown. The sequenced sample consisted of blood, either unsorted or a sorted T cell fraction (not recorded which). The receptors stem from a male donor with ankylosing spondylitis.

The chain uses TRBV7-2 and TRBJ2-1; D possibly corresponds to TRBD2 (5 bases). CDR3 size: 15 residues. The germline V and J ends were trimmed by 5 bases and 7 bases, with 18 bases remaining between them. Looked up from germline, CDR1 is SGHTA and CDR2 is FQGNSA. For the CDR3, the DNA is TGTGCCAGCAGCCAAAAAAGGACTGGATTAAATGAGCAGTTCTTC. It codes for CASSQKRTGLNEQFF.

V gene TRBV6-5 combines with J gene TRBJ2-7; tentatively, D is TRBD1 (5 bases). This CDR3 is built from 16 residues. The V and J ends lost 2 bases and 2 bases respectively, with 16 bases between them. Germline V CDR1 and CDR2: MNHEY, SVGAGI. CDR3 sequence (DNA): TGTGCCAGCAGTTACGTGGTGGCACCAGGGACCTACGAGCAGTACTTC. Residues: CASSYVVAPGTYEQYF.

V gene TRBV4-3 combines with J gene TRBJ2-6; TRBD2 agrees at 7 bases. The CDR3 sequence is 16 residues long. The ends lost 4 bases at V and 1 base at J; junction bases unmatched: 4. In germline, CDR1 is LGHNA, CDR2 YSLEER. CDR3 sequence: CASSPGGGSGANVLTF. The CDR3 DNA is TGCGCCAGCAGCCCGGGGGGTGGGTCTGGGGCCAACGTCCTGACTTTC.

The V call is TRBV11-2, the J call TRBJ2-1, with 10 positions matching TRBD1. The length of the CDR3 is 17 residues. CDR1 is SGHAT and CDR2 is FQNNGV in the germline V gene. The ends lost 1 base at V and 3 bases at J; junction bases unmatched: 6. The CDR3 DNA sequence: TGTGCCAGCAGCTTAGCATGGACAGGGGGGTACTACAATGAGCAGTTCTTC. Encoded protein: CASSLAWTGGYYNEQFF.

This clonotype occurred many times. The V and J genes are TRBV6-5 and TRBJ1-1; 7 bases map to TRBD1. Germline CDR1 reads MNHEY; CDR2 reads SVGAGI. The CDR3 contains 14 residues. The junction had 7 bases not matched to a gene; V was cut back by 7 bases and J by 2 bases. The DNA for the CDR3 is TGTGCCAGCACTTTGGGACAGCTAAACACTGAAGCTTTCTTT. It is translated as CASTLGQLNTEAFF.

CDR3 residues: CSAEDGTKNTGELFF. The CDR3 DNA is TGCAGCGCCGAGGATGGGACAAAGAACACCGGGGAGCTGTTTTTT. The chain couples TRBV29-1 to TRBJ2-2, with TRBD1 as a possible D gene (6 bases). Deletions cut 7 bases from V and 1 base from J, with 16 bases between. CDR1 SQVTM and CDR2 ANQGSEA come from the germline V gene. This CDR3 spans 15 amino acids.

This clonotype was observed a few times. The chain joins TRBV6-1 to TRBJ1-1, with D maybe TRBD1 (6 bases). The CDR3 sequence is 15 residues long. CDR1 and CDR2 from the germline V gene are MNHNS and SASEGT. V lost 6 bases to trimming and J lost 4 bases, with 18 bases between them. In DNA, the CDR3 is TGTGCCAGCAGCCTGGGGGGAACAGGGTCCACTGAAGCTTTCTTT. This translates into CASSLGGTGSTEAFF.

The chain joins TRBV27 to TRBJ1-2; D ambiguous. Germline assignment: CDR1 MNHEY and CDR2 SMNVEV (reference sequence). Trimming left V 2 bases short and J 8 bases short, with 21 bases between. The CDR3 contains 16 residues. Here the CDR3 reads CASSLRALQRREGYTF. The CDR3 DNA sequence: TGTGCCAGCAGTTTAAGGGCCTTACAAAGGCGGGAAGGCTACACCTTC.

The CDR3: CASTKTGSSYNSPLHF. CDR3 DNA sequence: TGTGCCAGCACTAAGACAGGGAGCTCCTATAATTCACCCCTCCACTTT. The rearrangement joins TRBV9 to TRBJ1-6, with 7 bases matching TRBD1. Germline CDR1 reads SGDLS; CDR2 reads YYNGEE. V lost 6 bases and J lost 0; bases outside the gene matches: 6. The CDR3 has 16 amino acids.

The V call is TRBV5-5, the J call TRBJ2-1, with D possibly matching TRBD1 (6 bases). The V end lost 0 bases, the J end lost 5 bases, and 21 bases lay between the germline ends. The CDR3 totals 18 residues. CDR1 SGHKS and CDR2 YYEKEE come from the germline V gene (reference sequence). CDR3 nucleotide sequence: TGTGCCAGCAGCTTGGTTATATCGGACAGCGATCCTGACAATGAGCAGTTCTTC. The encoded protein is CASSLVISDSDPDNEQFF.

The chain employs TRBV6-5 and TRBJ2-7; D tentatively reads TRBD1 or TRBD2 (7 bases each). In germline, CDR1 is MNHEY, CDR2 SVGAGI. This CDR3 is 15 amino acids long. With 4 bases removed from V and 1 base from J, the gap between germline ends came to 14 bases. CDR3 amino acids: CASSSPGGVSYEQYF. CDR3 DNA: TGTGCCAGCAGTTCCCCAGGGGGGGTATCCTACGAGCAGTACTTC.

This clonotype was counted a few times. The chain carries TRBV20-1 and TRBJ2-7; D may be TRBD2 (6 bases). The germline V and J ends were trimmed by 1 base and 1 base, with 14 bases remaining between them. The CDR3 has 15 residues. Germline CDR1 reads DFQATT; CDR2 reads SNEGSKA (reference sequence). CDR3 bases: TGCAGTGCTAGAGTGGGGCGGGATGGTTCCTACGAGCAGTACTTC. The encoded protein is CSARVGRDGSYEQYF.

This clonotype was picked up one time. The CDR3 DNA sequence: TGTGCCAGCAGCTTAGATTCGGTAACTAGCGGTGTGTGGGATGAGCAGTTCTTC. Protein sequence: CASSLDSVTSGVWDEQFF. The chain combines TRBV11-2 with TRBJ2-1; 8 nucleotides match TRBD2. J gave up 8 bases and V 0 bases, and 15 bases lay outside the gene matches. The CDR3 covers 18 residues. Germline lookup yields CDR1 SGHAT and CDR2 FQNNGV.